This TCR beta chain was sequenced in a study of blood T cell repertoires in COVID-19 (dated by TCRdb to the early 2020s). In terms of the full investigation: For ImmuneRACE Cohort 3, a participant was defined as recovered based on two consecutive negative NP/OP PCR tests, clearance by a healthcare professional, or resolution of symptoms. Collaborator samples came from the United States, Italy and Spain and covered acute and convalescent phases of COVID-19. The prospective study material was composed of cDNA or gDNA derived from T cells, B-cell-depleted T cells, or PBMCs. The dataset comprised deeply sampled blood TCRbeta repertoires from subjects exposed to, actively infected with, or recovered from COVID-19. The repertoires were released in a freely available public database meant as a resource for research on the immune response to SARS-CoV-2. Samples came from the ongoing ImmuneRACE study (first 160 participants) plus 1,254 subjects from 6 global collaborators. A de-identified subject ID, COVID-19 status, age in years and sex were almost always included in the sample metadata. Where available, HLA class I and class II types were taken from metadata supplied by the sample provider and were not determined by assay-based typing.

Results and caveats for the whole study, not just this receptor: Clinical and demographic metadata were provided uncurated, with the amount varying by source and participant.

TCRbeta CDR3 regions were amplified from genomic DNA by means of the immunoSEQ Assay, a bias-controlled multiplex PCR. In the paper's pipeline: Nucleated cell counts per sample were estimated from amplification of reference gene primers within the assay. To quantify the absolute abundance of each unique TCRbeta CDR3 rearrangement, sequence reads were collapsed and filtered. For each sample, productive Simpson clonality was calculated as the square root of Simpson's diversity index over productive rearrangements. In TCRdb, the immuneACCESS table is reduced to in-frame sequences with V and J assigned. These tables do not hold every clone; where another copy was compared, an unresolved V gene accounts for under half, and the others remain unexplained. The V and J calls and clone size are taken from that table; D and trimming were inferred from the DNA. The sample has about 270,000 clones on record, 88% of them singletons. The top ten clonotypes cover roughly 2% of the sample.

Participants in the prospective study were aged 18 to 89 years, lived in some 24 United States geographic areas, and enrolled through a virtual design. Cohort assignment in the prospective study relied on participant-reported clinical history from a screening survey and a study questionnaire. Each participant in the prospective study had whole blood, serum and a nasopharyngeal or oropharyngeal swab collected by mobile phlebotomists. Prospective study participants could optionally give additional blood draws and questionnaires over an approximately two-month period. Before DNA extraction, blood samples from the prospective study were shipped at room temperature or frozen. This clone was seen just once. The antigen this receptor binds is unknown. No clone much larger than this one lies a single base away; base qualities are absent. CDR1 SEHNR and CDR2 FQNEAQ were looked up in the germline V gene (reference sequence). Ends trimmed: V by 4 bases, J by 3 bases; bases unmatched to a gene: 8. The CDR3 goes from the cysteine to the phenylalanine over 16 residues. Solely the CDR3 DNA is kept, with 48 bases framed from the first base.

Specimen: PBMCs or T cells enriched from blood (not recorded which). The chain is encoded by TRBV7-9 joined to TRBJ2-1, with 8 bases matching TRBD1. The TCR was taken from a woman aged 60-75 years in a cohort exposed to, infected with or recovered from COVID-19 (not recorded which). The DNA sequence follows: TGTGCCAGCAGCTATGCGGACAGGGAATTCTACAATGAGCAGTTCTTC. Protein translation: CASSYADREFYNEQFF.